The rows below give T cell receptor beta chains drawn from one sample of a study of cytomegalovirus exposure and HLA in healthy donors. The table came from immunoSEQ multiplex PCR; TCRdb's copy has only in-frame clones and leaves some out. The table has 200,000 to 250,000 clones, about 90% seen once. Sample: PBMCs. These receptors all come from a man aged 18 to 29 in good health and CMV-seropositive. CDR3s include the opening cysteine and the closing phenylalanine or tryptophan. Fields, in order: V gene, clone size, J gene, D gene, CDR3 protein, CDR3 DNA. A D gene is named only where the DNA matches it firmly. For some rows the clone size is stated as once, few or many, or as a class when expanded; others skip it.

>TRBV7-8|.|TRBJ1-5|TRBD1
CASSLVRVFRDRGYRGNQPQHF
TGTGCCAGCAGCTTAGTTAGGGTATTTAGGGACAGGGGGTATCGTGGCAATCAGCCCCAGCATTTT
>TRBV2|many|TRBJ1-1|.
CASSATGLREAFF
TGTGCCAGCAGCGCGACAGGATTGAGGGAAGCTTTCTTT
>TRBV27|.|TRBJ2-4|TRBD2
CASSFLASGLAGVRDKNIQYF
TGTGCCAGCAGCTTTCTCGCCTCGGGACTAGCGGGAGTGAGGGACAAAAACATTCAGTACTTC
>TRBV10-3|.|TRBJ2-7|TRBD1
CAISEGTGNYEQYF
TGTGCCATCAGTGAAGGGACAGGTAACTACGAGCAGTACTTC
>TRBV14|few|TRBJ2-7|TRBD1
CASSQSPSRGQGTYEQYF
TGTGCCAGCAGCCAGTCACCATCCAGGGGGCAAGGGACCTACGAGCAGTACTTC
>TRBV18|.|TRBJ2-7|TRBD1
CASSARDRGAQYF
TGTGCCAGCTCAGCCCGGGACAGAGGAGCACAGTACTTC
>TRBV7-2|.|TRBJ2-1|.
CASSDRRGPGYEQFF
TGTGCCAGCAGCGACAGACGAGGCCCGGGCTATGAGCAGTTCTTC
>TRBV27|.|TRBJ2-3|TRBD1
CASGRQGPTDTQYF
TGTGCCAGCGGGAGACAGGGGCCCACAGATACGCAGTATTTT
>TRBV29-1|.|TRBJ2-1|TRBD1
CSVEDGAGGLREQFF
TGCAGCGTTGAAGATGGAGCAGGGGGCCTAAGGGAGCAGTTCTTC
>TRBV28|.|TRBJ1-1|.
CASHFRGMKGTEAFF
TGTGCCAGCCATTTCCGGGGGATGAAGGGCACTGAAGCTTTCTTT
>TRBV29-1|once|TRBJ2-1|.
CSVEDRAGRAEQFF
TGCAGCGTTGAAGATAGGGCAGGTCGCGCTGAGCAGTTCTTC
>TRBV4-3|.|TRBJ2-2|.
CASSQDRNGELFF
TGCGCCAGCAGCCAAGATCGCAACGGGGAGCTGTTTTTT
>TRBV30|once|TRBJ1-3|TRBD1
CAATGTEGTIYF
TGTGCCGCCACCGGGACAGAGGGCACCATATATTTT
>TRBV27|.|TRBJ2-5|.
CASRGKVSGETQYF
TGTGCCAGCAGAGGGAAGGTATCAGGGGAGACCCAGTACTTC
>TRBV5-1|.|TRBJ2-1|.
CASSWDGDEQFF
TGCGCCAGCAGCTGGGACGGGGACGAGCAGTTCTTC
>TRBV15|.|TRBJ2-2|TRBD2
CATSPSSGRAGAGELFF
TGTGCCACCAGTCCATCTAGCGGGAGGGCCGGGGCCGGGGAGCTGTTTTTT
>TRBV6-5|.|TRBJ1-2|.
CASSWSRDIYGYTF
TGTGCCAGCAGTTGGTCCCGGGACATCTATGGCTACACCTTC
>TRBV10-3|.|TRBJ2-3|.
CAISSTSDTDTQYF
TGTGCCATCAGCAGCACTAGTGACACAGATACGCAGTATTTT
>TRBV5-1|once|TRBJ2-7|.
CASSLQPGGSDEQYF
TGCGCCAGCAGCTTACAACCAGGGGGGAGTGACGAGCAGTACTTC
>TRBV4-1|.|TRBJ2-7|.
CASSQGQPYEQYF
TGCGCCAGCAGCCAAGGACAGCCCTACGAGCAGTACTTC
>TRBV11-2|.|TRBJ1-4|TRBD1
CASSLGQGREKLFF
TGTGCCAGCAGTTTGGGACAGGGACGCGAAAAACTGTTTTTT
>TRBV10-3|.|TRBJ2-7|TRBD2
CASSEYQREGRDEQYF
TGTGCCAGCAGTGAATACCAGCGGGAGGGAAGGGACGAGCAGTACTTC
>TRBV5-1|.|TRBJ1-1|TRBD1
CASSLDRGTEAFF
TGCGCCAGCAGCTTGGACAGGGGCACTGAAGCTTTCTTT
>TRBV5-5|.|TRBJ2-7|TRBD2
CASSLEGGVYEQYF
TGTGCCAGCAGCTTGGAGGGAGGGGTCTACGAGCAGTACTTC
>TRBV7-2|.|TRBJ2-7|TRBD2
CASSFEGHLAGDYEQYF
TGTGCCAGCAGCTTTGAAGGGCACCTAGCGGGAGATTACGAGCAGTACTTC
>TRBV4-1|.|TRBJ2-2|.
CASSQDLRETGELFF
TGCGCCAGCAGCCAAGATTTAAGGGAAACCGGGGAGCTGTTTTTT
>TRBV7-9|.|TRBJ1-4|.
CASSSGRKNEKLFF
TGTGCCAGCAGCTCGGGCCGTAAGAATGAAAAACTGTTTTTT
>TRBV5-1|once|TRBJ1-5|.
CASSLAGGQPQHF
TGCGCCAGCAGCTTGGCCGGGGGCCAGCCCCAGCATTTT
>TRBV4-2|.|TRBJ1-1|.
CASSQDPRVMNTEAFF
TGTGCCAGCAGCCAAGATCCCAGAGTTATGAACACTGAAGCTTTCTTT